Presented here are 9 T cell receptor beta chains from one specimen sequenced in a study of T-cell memory formation after mild COVID-19. TCRdb used MiXCR to reprocess the 5' RACE reads, holding one entry per CDR3 protein. The data contain fewer than 250,000 distinct CDR3 sequences, 10% to 13% of them singletons. The sequencing sample was made of PBMCs or a T cell subset sorted from them (not recorded which). These receptor sequences come from a man in his late teens or twenties who had mild COVID-19 (a few samples of this study predate the infection). Cell type and time point are not known.

The V and J genes are TRBV12-3 or TRBV12-4 and TRBJ2-3, with 8 nucleotides matching TRBD2. Germline trimming cut 6 bases from V and 6 bases from J; bases unmatched to any gene: 8. The CDR3 spans 14 residues. CDR3 DNA: TGTGCCAGCAGATCCGGGACTAGGTGGGATACGCAGTATTTT. It specifies CASRSGTRWDTQYF.

This clonotype has just a few counts. The rearrangement joins TRBV7-8 to TRBJ2-1; the match to TRBD2 covers 14 bases. In germline, CDR1 is SGHVS, CDR2 FQNEAQ. The CDR3 loop spans 19 amino acids. Trimming at V came to 2 bases and at J to 4 bases, leaving 10 bases not matched to a gene. CDR3: CASSLRTSGGHHRYNEQFF. The CDR3 DNA follows: TGTGCCAGCAGCTTAAGGACTAGCGGGGGGCACCACCGTTACAATGAGCAGTTCTTC.

This clonotype has more than one count but fewer than ten. The rearrangement uses TRBV5-1 and TRBJ2-3; D is uncertain. Trimming removed 10 bases from V and 0 bases from J, with 9 bases in between. This CDR3 is 12 amino acids long. Germline lookup yields CDR1 SGHRS and CDR2 YFSETQ. The CDR3 DNA is TGCGCCTCTCGTATTAGCACAGATACGCAGTATTTT. Translated: CASRISTDTQYF. The complete variable domain, with remaining parts taken from reference TRBV5-1 and TRBJ2-3, reads KAGVTQTPRYLIKTRGQQVTLSCSPISGHRSVSWYQQTPGQGLQFLFEYFSETQRNKGNFPGRFSGRQFSNSRSEMNVSTLELGDSALYLCASRISTDTQYFGPGTRLTVL.

Only a few counts were recorded for this clonotype. V and J are TRBV6-5 and TRBJ1-5, with TRBD1 as a possible D gene (5 bases). The length of the CDR3 is 17 residues. V lost 0 bases and J lost 3, with 15 bases in between. Germline V gives CDR1 MNHEY, CDR2 SVGAGI. Written as DNA, the CDR3 is TGTGCCAGCAGTTACTCGAAGGACATACACGCCAATCAGCCCCAGCATTTT. Its translation is CASSYSKDIHANQPQHF.

The rearrangement uses TRBV18 and TRBJ1-1; 7 bases are shared with TRBD1. V lost 3 bases, J lost 6 bases, and 7 bases stayed unmatched. CDR3 length equals 14 residues. Germline V gene sequence: CDR1 KGHSH, CDR2 LQKENI. The CDR3 reads CASSPAGQSAEAFF. The CDR3 nucleotides are TGTGCCAGCTCACCTGCGGGACAGTCTGCTGAAGCTTTCTTT.

This clonotype was observed a few times. This chain joins TRBV10-3 and TRBJ2-1; 8 bases are shared with TRBD1. Germline V lookup: CDR1 ENHRY, CDR2 SYGVKD. The CDR3 has 15 residues. J lost 2 bases, V lost 7 bases, and 7 bases had no gene match. CDR3 in amino acids: CAITATGDPYNEQFF. CDR3 nucleotide sequence: TGTGCCATCACCGCGACAGGGGATCCCTACAATGAGCAGTTCTTC.

V usage is TRBV11-2 and J usage is TRBJ2-1; D possibly corresponds to TRBD1 (6 bases). Between the trimmed V and J ends, which lost 7 bases and 4 bases, there was a span of 20 bases. Germline loops: CDR1 SGHAT, CDR2 FQNNGV. The CDR3 has 16 amino acids. The CDR3 region is CASTAQGLSMYNEQFF. CDR3 nucleotides: TGTGCCAGCACGGCCCAGGGGCTATCAATGTACAATGAGCAGTTCTTC. Drawing the rest from reference TRBV11-2 and TRBJ2-1, the complete variable domain is EAGVAQSPRYKIIEKRQSVAFWCNPISGHATLYWYQQILGQGPKLLIQFQNNGVVDDSQLPKDRFSAERLKGVDSTLKIQPAKLEDSAVYLCASTAQGLSMYNEQFFGPGTRLTVL.

The CDR3 nucleotides read TGCGCCAGCAGCGACAGGGGGTACAATGAGCAGTTCTTC. This codes for CASSDRGYNEQFF. The chain links TRBV5-1 to TRBJ2-1; 9 positions match TRBD1. V was clipped by 4 bases and J by 4 bases; unmatched bases: 0. The CDR3 is made up of 13 amino acids. Germline loops: CDR1 SGHRS, CDR2 YFSETQ.

The chain couples TRBV7-9 to TRBJ1-2; D uncertain. CDR1 SEHNR and CDR2 FQNEAQ come from the germline V gene (reference sequence). This CDR3 is built from 13 residues. V gave up 5 bases and J gave up 7 bases, with 14 bases separating them. CDR3 in amino acids: CASSVEVTSGYTF. The CDR3 DNA is TGTGCCAGCAGCGTCGAGGTTACATCTGGCTACACCTTC.